The 13 T cell receptor beta chains below were found in one sample sequenced in a study of CXCR3-negative and CXCR3-positive naive CD8 T cells. Researchers prepared the TRB cDNA libraries using 5' RACE with UMI labels. TCRdb re-analyzed the 5' RACE reads; it lists each CDR3 protein once, without DNA. The sample's table shows approximately 70,000 distinct CDR3 sequences. Sample: naive CXCR3- CD8+ T cells from blood. This sample's subset: CD45RO-CCR7+CD27+CD95- naive CD8+ T cells lacking CXCR3 (TNR3-). The receptors shown here come from a human donor in good health. Some clones in this sample may be carry-over from other donors' samples.

The CDR3 is CASSLEGVEAFF. The genes are TRBV5-1 and TRBJ1-1. This CDR3 is 12 amino acids long. The germline V gene encodes CDR1 SGHRS and CDR2 YFSETQ.

This chain links TRBV15 with TRBJ2-2; TCRdb outputs TRBD2, but without DNA this stays unchecked. The germline V gene encodes CDR1 LNHNV and CDR2 YYDKDF (reference sequence). This CDR3 region has 14 residues. CDR3 sequence: CATNEIRGSGELFF.

The chain links TRBV5-1 to TRBJ2-1; TCRdb reports TRBD2, a call that lacks DNA to check it against. The length of the CDR3 is 16 residues. Germline V gene sequence: CDR1 SGHRS, CDR2 YFSETQ. This chain's CDR3 is CASSLGLGEGNNEQFF.

J is TRBJ2-1 and V is TRBV24-1; there is no DNA to check the TCRdb D call of TRBD1. CDR1 is KGHDR, CDR2 SFDVKD, per germline. The CDR3 consists of 13 residues. CDR3 region: CATSDPPSHEQFF.

V and J are TRBV7-9 and TRBJ2-1; absent DNA, TCRdb's TRBD2 call cannot be checked. Germline V gene data show CDR1 as SEHNR and CDR2 as FQNEAQ (reference sequence). The CDR3 runs 17 residues. CDR3 in amino acids: CASSSNRLAREYNEQFF. Supplemented by reference TRBV7-9 and TRBJ2-1, the full variable domain reads DTGVSQNPRHKITKRGQNVTFRCDPISEHNRLYWYRQTLGQGPEFLTYFQNEAQLEKSRLLSDRFSAERPKGSFSTLEIQRTEQGDSAMYLCASSSNRLAREYNEQFFGPGTRLTVL.

This sequence joins TRBV7-9 and TRBJ2-2; lacking DNA, the TRBD1 call made by TCRdb goes unchecked. The germline CDR1 and CDR2 sequences are SEHNR and FQNEAQ (reference sequence). The CDR3 runs to 15 residues. This CDR3 is CASRPGGGNTGELFF. Drawing the rest from reference TRBV7-9 and TRBJ2-2, the complete variable domain is DTGVSQNPRHKITKRGQNVTFRCDPISEHNRLYWYRQTLGQGPEFLTYFQNEAQLEKSRLLSDRFSAERPKGSFSTLEIQRTEQGDSAMYLCASRPGGGNTGELFFGEGSRLTVL.

This rearrangement joins TRBV30 to TRBJ1-1; the TCRdb call, TRBD1, lacks DNA for checking. This CDR3 contains 14 residues. Per the germline V gene, CDR1 is GTSNPN and CDR2 is SVGIG (reference sequence). CDR3 sequence reads: CAWDPGQGNTEAFF.

This chain uses TRBV5-1 with TRBJ2-5; TCRdb picks TRBD1, but there is no DNA to check that call. This CDR3 has 15 residues. Germline V gene lookup returns CDR1 SGHRS and CDR2 YFSETQ. CDR3 amino acids: CASSLTPSGYETQYF.

The genes are TRBV5-4 and TRBJ2-1; the D call of TRBD2 rests on TCRdb alone, since no DNA is present to check it. The germline V gene encodes CDR1 SGHNT and CDR2 YYREEE (reference sequence). The CDR3 spans 15 residues. The CDR3 protein is CASSPKVFLGDEQFF.

This chain links TRBV5-1 with TRBJ2-1. The CDR3 consists of 16 residues. Germline V gene sequence: CDR1 SGHRS, CDR2 YFSETQ. The CDR3 reads CASSLIGGSSYNEQFF.

This chain links TRBV27 with TRBJ1-4. The germline CDR1 and CDR2 sequences are MNHEY and SMNVEV (reference sequence). This CDR3 is built from 16 residues. The CDR3 is CASSLSQGRANEKLFF.

The chain employs TRBV5-6 and TRBJ2-1; TCRdb reports TRBD2, a call that lacks DNA to check it against. The CDR3 has 16 amino acids. The germline gives CDR1 SGHDT, CDR2 YYEEEE. The CDR3 protein is CASSLGVLAGRNEQFF.

This chain connects TRBV11-1 to TRBJ2-1; without DNA, the TCRdb call of TRBD1 cannot be checked. The CDR3 extends over 15 amino acids. Germline values: CDR1 SGHAT, CDR2 FQDESV (reference sequence). The CDR3 here is CASSLGANNYNEQFF.